The 23 T cell receptor beta chains in this list originate from one sample, sequenced in a study of blood T cells in healthy people across ages. Primers used in a second PCR of roughly 6 to 12 cycles were a sample-barcoded 5' primer and a J-beta primer mix. From the 5' RACE reads, TCRdb called clonotypes with MiXCR, one entry per CDR3 protein. The sample carries approximately 800,000 distinct CDR3 sequences, 55% to 75% recorded once. Sequences were obtained from blood. These receptors all stem from a man aged 25 to 40 in good health.

The genes are TRBV7-6 and TRBJ2-7; maybe TRBD2 (6 bases). Looked up from germline, CDR1 is SGHVS and CDR2 is FNYEAQ. This CDR3 spans 13 amino acids. V lost 5 bases, J lost 2 bases, and 10 bases lay in between. Here the CDR3 reads CASSGGRTYEQYF. The CDR3 nucleotides read TGTGCCAGCAGCGGAGGGAGAACCTACGAGCAGTACTTC.

The chain is built from TRBV13 and TRBJ1-6, with TRBD1 matching over 10 bases. The trim removed 4 bases at V and 7 bases at J, leaving 4 bases unmatched. Per the germline V gene, CDR1 is PRHDT and CDR2 is FYEKMQ (reference sequence). This CDR3 region has 15 residues. The CDR3 DNA reads as TGTGCCAGCAGCTGGGGGACAGGGGTCAATTCACCCCTCCACTTT. Residues: CASSWGTGVNSPLHF. The variable domain in full, with the rest retrieved from reference TRBV13 and TRBJ1-6, is AAGVIQSPRHLIKEKRETATLKCYPIPRHDTVYWYQQGPGQDPQFLISFYEKMQSDKGSIPDRFSAQQFSDYHSELNMSSLELGDSALYFCASSWGTGVNSPLHFGNGTRLTVT.

This clonotype came up once. The chain has TRBV6-1 and TRBJ2-1; TRBD2 agrees at 7 bases. The CDR3 consists of 17 residues. J was trimmed by 8 bases and V by 5 bases; bases with no gene match: 18. CDR1 is MNHNS and CDR2 is SASEGT in the germline V gene. The CDR3 sequence: CASSQTPRAGGGDEQFF. CDR3 nucleotide sequence: TGTGCCAGCAGTCAAACCCCCAGAGCCGGCGGGGGTGATGAGCAGTTCTTC.

V is TRBV10-3 and J is TRBJ2-5; tentatively, D is TRBD1 (5 bases). The CDR3 consists of 14 residues. The germline CDR1 and CDR2 sequences are ENHRY and SYGVKD. V gave up 0 bases and J gave up 5 bases, with 10 bases separating them. Here the CDR3 DNA reads TGTGCCATCAGTGAGTCCAGGGATCGGGAGACCCAGTACTTC. Translated: CAISESRDRETQYF.

J is TRBJ1-1 and V is TRBV6-5; 10 bases are a match to TRBD1. V was pared by 4 bases and J by 4 bases, with 6 bases of the junction left unmatched. The CDR3 consists of 15 residues. Germline V gives CDR1 MNHEY, CDR2 SVGAGI. The DNA of the CDR3 is TGTGCCAGCAGTTGGGACAGGGGTCGGGGCACTGAAGCTTTCTTT. This encodes CASSWDRGRGTEAFF.

This clonotype has only one observation. The junction shows a germline mismatch at one end, possibly a read error. CDR3 region: CASSNPGQGARSYVQYF. The CDR3 coding sequence is TGTGCCAGCAGCAACCCAGGGCAGGGGGCGCGGTCCTACGTGCAGTACTTC. V is TRBV7-9 and J is TRBJ2-7, with 8 bases matching TRBD1. This CDR3 spans 17 amino acids. CDR1 SEHNR and CDR2 FQNEAQ come from the germline V gene (reference sequence).

The genes are TRBV14 and TRBJ1-1; tentatively, D is TRBD1 (5 bases). V lost 3 bases to trimming and J lost 3 bases, with 23 bases between them. The CDR3 is 18 amino acids. Per the germline V gene, CDR1 is SGHDN and CDR2 is FVKESK. The CDR3 here is CASSQGVSRRDSDTEAFF. CDR3 nucleotide sequence: TGTGCCAGCAGCCAGGGGGTGTCTCGGAGGGACTCGGACACTGAAGCTTTCTTT.

CDR3 amino acids: CSVTQTGAKNEQFF. The CDR3 DNA sequence: TGCAGCGTTACCCAAACCGGTGCTAAAAATGAGCAGTTCTTC. V and J are TRBV29-1 and TRBJ2-1, with no clear D. V gave up 5 bases and J gave up 7 bases, with 18 bases separating them. The CDR3 extends over 14 amino acids. Germline-derived CDR1 and CDR2 are SQVTM and ANQGSEA.

J is TRBJ1-1 and V is TRBV4-1, with 10 bases that match TRBD1. The germline gives CDR1 MGHRA, CDR2 YSYEKL. This CDR3 region has 16 residues. V shed 3 bases and J 0 bases; nucleotides not matched to a gene: 4. DNA of the CDR3: TGCGCCAGCAGCCATCCCGGGACAGGGGTGAACACTGAAGCTTTCTTT. It specifies CASSHPGTGVNTEAFF.

The chain couples TRBV18 to TRBJ2-4; no clear D gene. Looked up from germline, CDR1 is KGHSH and CDR2 is LQKENI. This CDR3 is built from 13 residues. V gave up 3 bases and J gave up 13 bases, with 16 bases separating them. The CDR3, as DNA: TGTGCCAGCTCACCGGGTGATGCGAGAGAGCAGTACTTC. Translating it yields CASSPGDAREQYF.

The V call is TRBV19, the J call TRBJ2-4, with D hard to call. This CDR3 has 12 amino acids. CDR1 LNHDA and CDR2 SQIVND come from the germline V gene (reference sequence). Trimming pared 4 bases from V and 5 bases from J, leaving 6 bases between. This CDR3 reads CASSRYQNIQYF. CDR3 DNA sequence: TGTGCCAGTAGTAGGTACCAAAACATTCAGTACTTC.

The chain carries TRBV14 and TRBJ2-7, with D maybe TRBD1 (6 bases). Germline V gene sequence: CDR1 SGHDN, CDR2 FVKESK. The CDR3 covers 14 residues. V was clipped by 3 bases and J by 3 bases, with 12 bases between them. CDR3 amino acids: CASSQYQGYYEQYF. CDR3 sequence (DNA): TGTGCCAGCAGCCAGTACCAGGGGTACTACGAGCAGTACTTC.

The chain combines TRBV3-1 with TRBJ1-2; possibly TRBD1 for D (5 bases). CDR1 LGHDT and CDR2 YNNKEL come from the germline V gene (reference sequence). V was shortened by 4 bases and J by 5 bases, with 17 bases between the two germline ends. CDR3 size: 15 residues. The CDR3 nucleotides read TGTGCCAGCAGCCCCCAGCAGGGTAGTCTTTATGGCTACACCTTC. Its protein is CASSPQQGSLYGYTF.

The chain uses TRBV5-1 and TRBJ1-2; no clear D gene. The V and J ends lost 0 bases and 9 bases respectively, with 9 bases between them. The CDR3 extends over 12 amino acids. Germline V CDR1 and CDR2: SGHRS, YFSETQ. The chain's CDR3 is CASSLEKGSYTF. The CDR3 nucleotides read TGCGCCAGCAGCTTGGAGAAGGGAAGCTACACCTTC.

This clonotype has at least ten counts. V gene TRBV20-1 combines with J gene TRBJ1-6; 9 nucleotides align to TRBD1. V shed 5 bases and J 5 bases; nucleotides not matched to a gene: 7. Germline CDR1 and CDR2: DFQATT and SNEGSKA (reference sequence). The CDR3 runs 15 residues. CDR3: CSASDRGFDNSPLHF. Written as DNA, the CDR3 is TGCAGTGCTTCCGACAGGGGGTTTGATAATTCACCCCTCCACTTT.

J is TRBJ1-1 and V is TRBV3-1; 10 nucleotides match TRBD1. With 0 bases clipped from V and 4 bases from J, the junction kept 8 bases outside the gene matches. The germline V gene has CDR1 LGHDT and CDR2 YNNKEL (reference sequence). This CDR3 region has 17 residues. The DNA of the CDR3 is TGTGCCAGCAGCCAAGATCGGGGACAGGGGTTTCGCACTGAAGCTTTCTTT. Translated, it gives CASSQDRGQGFRTEAFF.

The chain carries TRBV12-3 or TRBV12-4 and TRBJ1-2; D unresolved. This CDR3 has 13 residues. V was trimmed by 7 bases and J by 8 bases, leaving 17 bases between them. CDR3: CASTDGPTAGYTF. CDR3 coding DNA: TGTGCCAGCACCGACGGACCGACGGCGGGCTACACCTTC.

This chain connects TRBV12-3 or TRBV12-4 to TRBJ2-1; 11 bases are a match to TRBD2. The CDR3 runs 15 residues. The V segment lost 5 bases and the J segment 9 bases; nucleotides outside the gene matches: 9. The CDR3 sequence: CASSPLAGGALEQFF. CDR3 nucleotides: TGTGCCAGCAGTCCCTTAGCGGGAGGGGCCCTTGAGCAGTTCTTC.

The V and J genes are TRBV29-1 and TRBJ2-7, with D perhaps matching TRBD1 or TRBD2 (7 bases each). Germline CDR1 SQVTM, CDR2 ANQGSEA. This CDR3 comprises 13 residues. V was trimmed by 4 bases and J by 3 bases, leaving 13 bases between them. CDR3 sequence: CSVVARGGYEQYF. In DNA, the CDR3 is TGCAGCGTTGTTGCCAGGGGGGGCTACGAGCAGTACTTC.

The sample holds a few counts of this clonotype. V gene TRBV29-1 combines with J gene TRBJ2-3, with 9 bases aligning to TRBD1. Germline-derived CDR1 and CDR2 are SQVTM and ANQGSEA. V gave up 4 bases and J gave up 14 bases; unmatched junction bases: 4. This CDR3 has 10 residues. CDR3 loop: CSVAGQGLYF. The CDR3, as DNA: TGCAGCGTTGCGGGACAGGGACTGTATTTT.

This clonotype was counted only a few times. This chain links TRBV10-3 with TRBJ1-2; no clear D gene. The CDR3 runs 13 residues. Germline V lookup: CDR1 ENHRY, CDR2 SYGVKD. Trimming took off 7 bases at V and 0 bases at J, with 9 bases between the two ends. The CDR3 region has the DNA TGTGCCATCATTAAGGAGACTAACTATGGCTACACCTTC. Its protein product is CAIIKETNYGYTF.

This chain joins TRBV5-1 and TRBJ2-1; 8 nucleotides match TRBD2. The germline V gene encodes CDR1 SGHRS and CDR2 YFSETQ. The V and J ends lost 5 bases and 5 bases, in that order; junction bases with no gene match: 9. The CDR3 is 15 residues long. CDR3 region: CASSRSAGENNEQFF. The CDR3 DNA sequence: TGCGCCAGCAGTCGGTCAGCGGGGGAGAACAATGAGCAGTTCTTC. Combining the CDR3 with reference TRBV5-1 and TRBJ2-1 gives the whole variable domain KAGVTQTPRYLIKTRGQQVTLSCSPISGHRSVSWYQQTPGQGLQFLFEYFSETQRNKGNFPGRFSGRQFSNSRSEMNVSTLELGDSALYLCASSRSAGENNEQFFGPGTRLTVL.

V usage is TRBV12-3 or TRBV12-4 and J usage is TRBJ1-2; TRBD1 aligns across 7 bases. This CDR3 region has 13 residues. J lost 7 bases, V lost 2 bases, and 4 bases had no gene match. CDR3 sequence reads: CASSLTSGGGYTF. The CDR3 nucleotides are TGTGCCAGCAGTTTAACTTCAGGGGGTGGCTACACCTTC.